This T cell receptor (beta chain) originates from a study of blood T cell repertoires in COVID-19. The wider study: The analysed material was cDNA or gDNA that came from T cells, B-cell-depleted T cells, or PBMCs.

Germline assignment: CDR1 MNHEY and CDR2 SVGAGI. The CDR3 covers 11 residues. The germline V and J ends were trimmed by 10 bases and 2 bases, with 6 bases remaining between them. As originally analysed: By means of reference gene primer amplification, nucleated cell counts were estimated. Produced via immunoSEQ multiplex PCR; TCRdb's table is partial and in-frame only. From that table come the V and J calls and clone size; the DNA was used to work out D and trimming. The data show roughly 50,000 clones, approximately 90% seen once. The sequencing input was peripheral blood. This receptor was taken from a woman in her fifties or sixties with active COVID-19. The chain uses TRBV6-5 and TRBJ1-3; D is uncertain. The CDR3 DNA reads TGTGCCACTAACCCTGGAAACACCATATATTTT. This gives the protein CATNPGNTIYF.